Listed below are T cell receptor beta chains from one sample, sequenced in a study of T-cell memory formation after mild COVID-19. TCRdb passed the 5' RACE reads through MiXCR, listing each CDR3 protein once. The sample consists of some 130,000 distinct CDR3 sequences, approximately 15% of them appearing once. Source material: PBMCs or a T cell subset sorted from them (not recorded which). The source of these receptors is a man younger than 30 who had mild COVID-19 (a few samples of this study predate the infection). Cell type and time point are not known. Both conserved end residues are part of each CDR3. Each record gives: J gene, V gene, CDR3 protein.

j_call: TRBJ2-3; v_call: TRBV9; cdr3_aa: CASSVGFTDTQYF
j_call: TRBJ2-4; v_call: TRBV11-2; cdr3_aa: CASSPRDRGIQYF
j_call: TRBJ1-2; v_call: TRBV5-5; cdr3_aa: CASSLDAAGGGYGYTF
j_call: TRBJ2-3; v_call: TRBV7-8; cdr3_aa: CASSLTGISTDTQYF
j_call: TRBJ2-2; v_call: TRBV12-3/TRBV12-4; cdr3_aa: CASSPHRTGELFF
j_call: TRBJ1-3; v_call: TRBV10-2; cdr3_aa: CASSGLLGGNTIYF
j_call: TRBJ2-7; v_call: TRBV9; cdr3_aa: CASSVGGTGIYEQYF
j_call: TRBJ2-2; v_call: TRBV6-5; cdr3_aa: CASSRPSGGLSGELFF
j_call: TRBJ2-1; v_call: TRBV5-5; cdr3_aa: CASTPRITGADVNEQFF
j_call: TRBJ2-2; v_call: TRBV12-3/TRBV12-4; cdr3_aa: CASCPRSNTGELFF
j_call: TRBJ2-3; v_call: TRBV7-3; cdr3_aa: CASSKLGSTQYF
j_call: TRBJ2-3; v_call: TRBV11-2; cdr3_aa: CASSLGGRTSADTQYF
j_call: TRBJ2-3; v_call: TRBV20-1; cdr3_aa: CSAPGLVGPPSTDTQYF
j_call: TRBJ2-1; v_call: TRBV20-1; cdr3_aa: CSARLGKPGEQFF
j_call: TRBJ2-3; v_call: TRBV29-1; cdr3_aa: CSAHLAPSTDTQYF
j_call: TRBJ2-5; v_call: TRBV6-2/TRBV6-3; cdr3_aa: CASRPNQETQYF
j_call: TRBJ2-5; v_call: TRBV20-1; cdr3_aa: CSAHGAQETQYF
j_call: TRBJ2-7; v_call: TRBV5-1; cdr3_aa: CASSRQGQDTPYEQYF
j_call: TRBJ2-3; v_call: TRBV5-1; cdr3_aa: CASSLGQGQDTQYF
j_call: TRBJ2-4; v_call: TRBV5-5; cdr3_aa: CASTPAFDKNIQYF
j_call: TRBJ2-1; v_call: TRBV28; cdr3_aa: CASRTIYNEQFF
j_call: TRBJ2-3; v_call: TRBV6-2/TRBV6-3; cdr3_aa: CASSYKGLKQDTQYF
j_call: TRBJ2-3; v_call: TRBV9; cdr3_aa: CASSVDLAQADTQYF